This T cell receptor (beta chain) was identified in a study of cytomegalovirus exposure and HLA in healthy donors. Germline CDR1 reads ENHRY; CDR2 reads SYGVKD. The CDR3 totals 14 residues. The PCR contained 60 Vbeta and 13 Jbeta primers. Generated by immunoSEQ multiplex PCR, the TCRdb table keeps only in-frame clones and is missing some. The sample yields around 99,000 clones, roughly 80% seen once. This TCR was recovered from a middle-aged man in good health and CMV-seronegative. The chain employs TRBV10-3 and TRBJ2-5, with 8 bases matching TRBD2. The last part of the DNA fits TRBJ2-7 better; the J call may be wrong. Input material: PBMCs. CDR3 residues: CAISDSGAGYEQYF. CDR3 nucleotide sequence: TGTGCCATCAGTGATAGCGGGGCGGGGTACGAGCAGTACTTC.